The next 16 T cell receptor beta chains were all read from a single sample in a study of CD8+CD57+ T cells in acquired aplastic anemia. Researchers used genomic DNA as the template to profile TCR beta VDJ and CDR3. TCRdb re-analysed the reads in MiXCR, keeping a single row per CDR3 protein. Found here are about 160,000 distinct CDR3 sequences, roughly 47% of them singletons; the top ten hold approximately 1%. Sequencing was done on a sample of sorted CD4+, CD8+, or CD8+CD57+ T cells (not recorded which) from PBMCs. The origin of the receptors is a human donor in good health.

The CDR3 region is CRGGSSYNEQFF. The CDR3 DNA is TGCAGGGGGGGGTCATCTTACAATGAGCAGTTCTTC. This chain connects TRBV29-1 to TRBJ2-1, with 7 bases aligning to TRBD2. This CDR3 is built from 12 residues. CDR1 and CDR2 from the germline V gene are SQVTM and ANQGSEA.

In its sample, this clonotype was seen many times. The chain carries TRBV7-6 and TRBJ1-2; D not resolved. Germline lookup yields CDR1 SGHVS and CDR2 FNYEAQ. This CDR3 is 13 amino acids long. The germline V and J ends were trimmed by 6 bases and 2 bases, with 10 bases remaining between them. This CDR3 is CASSHTENYGYTF. The CDR3 nucleotides read TGTGCCAGCAGTCACACAGAGAACTATGGCTACACCTTC.

This clonotype was counted ten times or more. The chain uses TRBV5-6 and TRBJ2-1; D gene unclear. The CDR3 has 15 amino acids. Trimming removed 0 bases from V and 6 bases from J, with 13 bases in between. Germline CDR1 and CDR2: SGHDT and YYEEEE. CDR3 in amino acids: CASSLVWETLNEQFF. CDR3 in DNA: TGTGCCAGCAGCTTGGTGTGGGAAACCCTCAATGAGCAGTTCTTC.

This chain uses TRBV3-1 with TRBJ1-5, with D perhaps TRBD1 (5 bases). Germline V gene data show CDR1 as LGHDT and CDR2 as YNNKEL (reference sequence). Deletions cut 4 bases from V and 7 bases from J, with 17 bases between. The CDR3 contains 15 residues. The chain's CDR3 is CASSPNPQGGQPQHF. The CDR3 region has the DNA TGTGCCAGCAGCCCCAACCCCCAGGGCGGCCAGCCCCAGCATTTT.

To note about this clonotype: Its ends do not fully match the called genes, so a read error is possible. This chain links TRBV6-1 with TRBJ1-6, with D maybe TRBD1 (5 bases). The CDR3 loop spans 18 amino acids. The germline gives CDR1 MNHNS, CDR2 SASEGT. This CDR3 reads CASSITWDLSPYNLPLHF. As DNA, the CDR3 is TGTGCCAGCAGTATTACTTGGGACCTGAGCCCCTATAATTTACCCCTCCACTTT.

The chain employs TRBV29-1 and TRBJ2-7; 8 positions match TRBD1. The ends lost 6 bases at V and 3 bases at J; junction bases unmatched: 4. CDR1 is SQVTM and CDR2 is ANQGSEA in the germline V gene. The CDR3 loop spans 12 amino acids. The CDR3 sequence is CSVHRGNYEQYF. CDR3 in DNA: TGCAGCGTCCACAGGGGGAACTACGAGCAGTACTTC.

This clonotype was seen more than once but under ten times. The V gene is TRBV9, the J gene TRBJ2-7; 8 nucleotides agree with TRBD2. The germline gives CDR1 SGDLS, CDR2 YYNGEE. V trimming: 0 bases; J trimming: 3 bases; junction bases outside the gene matches: 8. The CDR3 extends over 16 amino acids. CDR3 sequence reads: CASSVVPAGAFYEQYF. The CDR3 bases are TGTGCCAGCAGCGTAGTGCCAGCGGGAGCCTTCTACGAGCAGTACTTC.

This clonotype has at least ten counts. This chain links TRBV19 with TRBJ1-1, with 8 bases aligning to TRBD1. This CDR3 is 14 amino acids long. In germline, CDR1 is LNHDA, CDR2 SQIVND (reference sequence). V shed 7 bases and J 6 bases; nucleotides not matched to a gene: 10. The CDR3 coding sequence is TGTGCCAGTACTCCTGACAGGGGTTTCGCTGAAGCTTTCTTT. Translating it yields CASTPDRGFAEAFF.

This chain's CDR3 is CATSRNRDREQYF. DNA of the CDR3: TGTGCCACCAGCAGAAACAGGGATCGCGAGCAGTACTTC. The chain links TRBV15 to TRBJ2-7; maybe TRBD1 (6 bases). This CDR3 has 13 residues. Germline CDR1 and CDR2: LNHNV and YYDKDF (reference sequence). Trimming removed 2 bases from V and 6 bases from J, with 11 bases in between.

The CDR3 region has the DNA TGTGCCAGTAGTATATCGGGCAGCTCAGAGACCCAGTACTTC. It specifies CASSISGSSETQYF. The chain uses TRBV19 and TRBJ2-5; D not certain. This CDR3 has 14 amino acids. Germline loops: CDR1 LNHDA, CDR2 SQIVND (reference sequence). Trimming left V 2 bases short and J 4 bases short, with 11 bases between.

This clonotype was observed at least ten times. This chain joins TRBV19 and TRBJ1-6, with D uncertain. Germline V lookup: CDR1 LNHDA, CDR2 SQIVND (reference sequence). Deletions cut 4 bases from V and 5 bases from J, with 9 bases between. The CDR3 contains 14 residues. The CDR3 region has the DNA TGTGCCAGTAGTAGTGGACCCGATAATTCACCCCTCCACTTT. Protein product: CASSSGPDNSPLHF.

This clonotype was counted at least ten times. The V and J genes are TRBV10-3 and TRBJ2-1, with 9 positions matching TRBD1. Losses at the gene ends were 6 bases for V and 8 bases for J; bases not matched to a gene: 11. The CDR3 has 15 residues. Germline-derived CDR1 and CDR2 are ENHRY and SYGVKD. CDR3 in amino acids: CAISPGTGFKDEQFF. CDR3 in DNA: TGTGCCATCAGCCCCGGGACAGGGTTTAAAGATGAGCAGTTCTTC.

This clonotype occurred a few times. The chain recombines TRBV4-2 with TRBJ1-5; maybe TRBD1 (6 bases). CDR1 and CDR2 from the germline V gene are LGHNA and YNFKEQ. Trimming removed 2 bases at V and 0 bases at J, with 17 bases between. This CDR3 has 18 amino acids. The chain's CDR3 is CASSQNSQGLYSNQPQHF. The CDR3 DNA is TGTGCCAGCAGCCAAAACTCCCAGGGGCTTTATAGCAATCAGCCCCAGCATTTT.

The chain has TRBV11-2 and TRBJ1-6; possibly TRBD1 for D (5 bases). There are 18 residues in the CDR3. The germline V gene has CDR1 SGHAT and CDR2 FQNNGV. The V end lost 4 bases, the J end lost 5 bases, and 21 bases lay between the germline ends. CDR3 sequence (DNA): TGTGCCAGCAGCTGGGGACTTTGGATTTTGTCCCATAATTCACCCCTCCACTTT. Protein sequence: CASSWGLWILSHNSPLHF.

This clonotype has at least ten counts. The chain links TRBV4-1 to TRBJ2-5, with TRBD2 as a possible D gene (6 bases). V was shortened by 1 base and J by 4 bases, with 13 bases between the two germline ends. The V gene's germline CDR1 is MGHRA and CDR2 YSYEKL. This CDR3 is 15 amino acids long. The chain's CDR3 is CASSQVGLALETQYF. The CDR3 DNA follows: TGCGCCAGCAGCCAAGTCGGGCTAGCGTTAGAGACCCAGTACTTC.

In this sample, this clonotype turned up many times. This chain links TRBV6-5 with TRBJ1-1; D ambiguous. Trimming removed 0 bases from V and 0 bases from J, with 11 bases in between. The CDR3 consists of 16 residues. From germline, CDR1 is MNHEY and CDR2 SVGAGI. The CDR3 nucleotides read TGTGCCAGCAGTTACTCGACCAGGAGTTTGAACACTGAAGCTTTCTTT. Translating it yields CASSYSTRSLNTEAFF.